The present entry profiles one TCR beta chain with its context. The ends were cut back, 2 bases at V and 4 bases at J, with 9 bases in the middle. CDR3 size: 14 residues. Germline CDR1 reads LGHDT; CDR2 reads YNNKEL (reference sequence). Original data processing: Counts of nucleated cells, estimated from reference gene primer amplification, were obtained. Generated by immunoSEQ multiplex PCR, the TCRdb table keeps only in-frame clones and is missing some. That table gives V, J and clone size, and the DNA gave D and trimming. In the table there are under 65,000 clones, less than 90% of which are singletons. The data stem from a study of blood T cell repertoires in COVID-19. Overall study: From the United States, Italy and Spain came samples of acute and convalescent COVID-19. T cells, B-cell-depleted T cells, or PBMCs supplied cDNA or gDNA.

This clonotype was sampled from a man in his fifties or sixties with acute or convalescent COVID-19. The chain couples TRBV3-1 (or the pseudogene TRBV3-2) to TRBJ1-5; D gene uncertain. The sequencing input was peripheral blood. CDR3 in DNA: TGTGCCAGCAGCCAACCCGGTCAAAATCAGCCCCAGCATTTT. Translation gives CASSQPGQNQPQHF.